These 17 T cell receptor beta chains came from one sample sequenced in a study of T cells in Graves' hyperthyroidism and ophthalmopathy. From RNA transcripts, TCR beta CDR3 regions were amplified. TCR CDR3 underwent first-round RT-PCR with the HTBI primer set. TCRdb reprocessed the multiplex PCR reads via MiXCR and lists one record per CDR3 protein. The profile shows over 350,000 distinct CDR3 sequences, about 18% of them singletons. Sequencing was carried out using blood. The receptors were sampled from a young man with Graves' ophthalmopathy.

This chain links TRBV18 with TRBJ1-5; D is perhaps TRBD1 (5 bases). Germline CDR1 and CDR2: KGHSH and LQKENI. Trimming stripped 3 bases from V and 1 base from J, with 10 bases between. The CDR3 consists of 15 residues. CDR3 residues: CASSPDTHSNQPQHF. DNA of the CDR3: TGTGCCAGCTCACCGGACACCCACAGCAATCAGCCCCAGCATTTT.

The J gene is TRBJ1-5, the V gene TRBV6-1, with 8 nucleotides matching TRBD1. This CDR3 has 12 amino acids. In germline, CDR1 is MNHNS, CDR2 SASEGT. V shed 8 bases, J shed 7 bases, and the junction held 4 bases outside the gene matches. The CDR3 DNA reads as TGTGCCAGCGAACAGGGGGAACAGCCCCAGCATTTT. Protein: CASEQGEQPQHF.

This chain links TRBV29-1 with TRBJ2-1; D perhaps matches TRBD1 (5 bases). Between the trimmed V and J ends, which lost 2 bases and 5 bases, there was a span of 10 bases. Germline-derived CDR1 and CDR2 are SQVTM and ANQGSEA. This CDR3 has 13 amino acids. CDR3 residues: CSVERQNNNEQFF. The CDR3 DNA reads TGCAGCGTTGAACGACAGAACAACAATGAGCAGTTCTTC.

The CDR3 loop is CASSLLGTEYEQYF. In DNA form, the CDR3 reads TGCGCCAGCAGCTTGCTCGGGACGGAGTACGAGCAGTACTTC. The gene calls are TRBV5-1 and TRBJ2-7, with D perhaps matching TRBD1 or TRBD2 (5 bases each). This CDR3 comprises 14 residues. With 1 base removed from V and 4 bases from J, the gap between germline ends came to 12 bases. Germline CDR1 is SGHRS and CDR2 is YFSETQ.

The table lists this clonotype with many counts. This rearrangement joins TRBV7-3 to TRBJ2-5, with TRBD2 as a possible D gene (5 bases). Per germline, CDR1 SGHTA and CDR2 FQGTGA. The CDR3 contains 15 residues. V was trimmed by 2 bases and J by 5 bases, leaving 15 bases between them. The CDR3 bases are TGTGCCAGCAGCTTAGCCGCCGGGGATTGGGAGACCCAGTACTTC. It is translated as CASSLAAGDWETQYF.

Ten or more counts support this clonotype. The gene calls are TRBV7-2 and TRBJ1-2, with D unclear. The V gene lost 5 bases and the J gene lost 0 bases, with 31 bases spanning the gap. CDR1 and CDR2 (germline): SGHTA, FQGNSA. The CDR3 extends over 21 amino acids. CDR3 in DNA: TGTGCCAGCAGCCCCGGGGTGGGTAGCTGGCGGCGGTCCTCCTCTAACTATGGCTACACCTTC. It specifies CASSPGVGSWRRSSSNYGYTF.

This clonotype was counted at least ten times. The gene calls are TRBV3-1 and TRBJ1-2; D gene ambiguous. The CDR3 is 14 amino acids. Germline CDR1 and CDR2: LGHDT and YNNKEL (reference sequence). The V end lost 0 bases, the J end lost 8 bases, and 13 bases lay between the germline ends. This CDR3 reads CASSQDSPAGGYTF. In DNA, the CDR3 is TGTGCCAGCAGCCAAGATTCGCCTGCGGGAGGCTACACCTTC.

This clonotype was counted only a few times. The CDR3 nucleotides are TGTGCCACCAGTGAGCCGGGACAGGGGATGGCCGGGGAGCTGTTTTTT. It translates to CATSEPGQGMAGELFF. The V and J genes are TRBV24-1 and TRBJ2-2; 10 bases match TRBD1. In germline, CDR1 is KGHDR, CDR2 SFDVKD. This CDR3 spans 16 amino acids. Trimming took 4 bases from V and 6 from J; bases not matched to a gene: 7.

The chain links TRBV10-3 to TRBJ2-1; TRBD2 aligns across 15 bases. The CDR3 consists of 19 residues. The V and J ends lost 10 bases and 3 bases, in that order; junction bases with no gene match: 16. Per the germline V gene, CDR1 is ENHRY and CDR2 is SYGVKD. CDR3 protein: CASQWGLAGGSEDYNEQFF. CDR3 coding DNA: TGTGCCAGCCAGTGGGGACTAGCGGGGGGCTCGGAGGACTACAATGAGCAGTTCTTC.

Ten or more counts support this clonotype. This chain connects TRBV20-1 to TRBJ1-2; tentative D call: TRBD1 (6 bases). CDR1 is DFQATT and CDR2 is SNEGSKA in the germline V gene (reference sequence). V was clipped by 6 bases and J by 5 bases, with 16 bases between them. The CDR3 is 13 residues long. CDR3 residues: CSAHSPGAYGYTF. CDR3 in DNA: TGCAGTGCACATAGTCCGGGGGCATATGGCTACACCTTC.

As concerns this clonotype: This may arise from a read error, as a much more abundant clone is one base away. V is TRBV5-1 and J is TRBJ2-5, with unresolved D. The germline gives CDR1 SGHRS, CDR2 YFSETQ. The CDR3 covers 11 residues. The CDR3 here is CASRLDETQYF. The CDR3 DNA follows: TGCGCCAGCCGCTTGGATGAGACCCAGTACTTC.

This clonotype was seen a handful of times. The rearrangement joins TRBV6-2 or TRBV6-3 to TRBJ2-7; 7 nucleotides line up with TRBD2. This CDR3 contains 14 residues. In germline, CDR1 is MNHEY, CDR2 SVGEGT. Trimming removed 6 bases from V and 3 bases from J; junction bases left unmatched: 8. The CDR3 nucleotides read TGTGCCAGCAGGGGGGGGTCTCCAGGCTACGAGCAGTACTTC. Translated: CASRGGSPGYEQYF.

This clonotype was detected ten times or more. V and J are TRBV6-1 and TRBJ2-2; TRBD1 matches at 7 bases. CDR1 and CDR2 from the germline V gene are MNHNS and SASEGT. V lost 8 bases, J lost 3 bases, and 6 bases stayed unmatched. CDR3 length: 14 residues. In DNA form, the CDR3 reads TGTGCCAGCGGCCTGACAGGGTACACCGGGGAGCTGTTTTTT. Its protein is CASGLTGYTGELFF.

The CDR3 sequence: CASSLVRDTPYNEQFF. CDR3 in DNA: TGTGCCAGCAGCTTAGTTCGCGATACCCCCTACAATGAGCAGTTCTTC. The gene calls are TRBV7-9 and TRBJ2-1; no reliable D call. V shed 1 base and J shed 2 bases, with 12 bases lying between them. The CDR3 has 16 residues. In germline, CDR1 is SEHNR, CDR2 FQNEAQ (reference sequence).

This clonotype was detected many times. The chain carries TRBV28 and TRBJ2-7; D not certain. The germline V and J ends were trimmed by 5 bases and 0 bases, with 5 bases remaining between them. Per germline, CDR1 MDHEN and CDR2 SYDVKM. The CDR3 runs 12 residues. The CDR3 nucleotides read TGTGCCAGCAGTGCCAGCTCCTACGAGCAGTACTTC. Its protein product is CASSASSYEQYF. Full variable domain (remainder filled in from reference TRBV28 and TRBJ2-7): DVKVTQSSRYLVKRTGEKVFLECVQDMDHENMFWYRQDPGLGLRLIYFSYDVKMKEKGDIPEGYSVSREKKERFSLILESASTNQTSMYLCASSASSYEQYFGPGTRLTVT.

In its sample, this clonotype was seen many times. The V call is TRBV11-2, the J call TRBJ2-5; TRBD2 agrees at 9 bases. V lost 3 bases, J lost 10 bases, and 6 bases stayed unmatched. This CDR3 contains 13 residues. Per germline, CDR1 SGHAT and CDR2 FQNNGV. The CDR3 bases are TGTGCCAGCAGCTTTGCGGCGGGGGGGTTCCAGTACTTC. It encodes CASSFAAGGFQYF. Using reference TRBV11-2 and TRBJ2-5 for the parts outside the CDR3, the full variable domain is EAGVAQSPRYKIIEKRQSVAFWCNPISGHATLYWYQQILGQGPKLLIQFQNNGVVDDSQLPKDRFSAERLKGVDSTLKIQPAKLEDSAVYLCASSFAAGGFQYFGPGTRLLVL.

The rearrangement links TRBV19 to TRBJ2-7; the match to TRBD1 covers 9 bases. The V gene end was trimmed by 5 bases and the J gene end by 6 bases; junction bases not matched to a gene: 11. CDR1 and CDR2 from the germline V gene are LNHDA and SQIVND (reference sequence). The CDR3 runs 15 residues. The CDR3 sequence is CASSSGQGRGREQYF. The CDR3, as DNA: TGTGCCAGTAGTTCGGGACAGGGAAGAGGTCGCGAGCAGTACTTC.